The T cell receptor (beta chain) under discussion was sequenced for a study of regulatory T cells in long-lasting Graves disease. Across the study: Positivity for TSH receptor antibodies plus over 5 years of antithyroid drugs meant persistent Graves' disease. Study-level findings and limits: Public clonotype sharing was higher in persistent than newly diagnosed patients. Having few samples may have compromised the accuracy.

This clonotype came up many times. Its antigen is unidentified. Time point given: persistent/refractory GD, antithyroid drugs over 5 years with positive TRAb. After RNA was extracted from PBMCs, the TCR library was made from it. CDR3-region Arm-PCR and iRepertoire HTBI primers produced the TCR beta libraries. TCRdb called the multiplex PCR reads again in MiXCR, with one record for every CDR3 protein. The sample includes about 470,000 distinct CDR3 sequences, about 22% seen only once; the top ten take over 6%. The sequence was obtained from a female donor with Graves disease. Material: peripheral blood mononuclear cells (PBMCs), obtained when the disease was refractory, from a patient treated with antithyroid drugs.

The CDR3 here is CASSDGTGGYTF. CDR3 bases: TGCGCCAGCAGTGACGGGACAGGCGGCTACACCTTC. The rearrangement uses TRBV10-1 and TRBJ1-2; 8 bases match TRBD1. This CDR3 has 12 residues. V lost 3 bases and J lost 8; bases outside the gene matches: 2. Germline CDR1 and CDR2: WNHNN and SYGVQD (reference sequence).